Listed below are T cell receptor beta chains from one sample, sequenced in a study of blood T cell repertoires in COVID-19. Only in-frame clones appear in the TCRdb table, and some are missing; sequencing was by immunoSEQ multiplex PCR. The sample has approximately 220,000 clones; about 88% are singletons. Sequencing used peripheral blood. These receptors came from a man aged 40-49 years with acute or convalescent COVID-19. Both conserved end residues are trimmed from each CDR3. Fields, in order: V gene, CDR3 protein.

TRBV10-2	ASTKGQGYDEQY
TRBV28	ASSPVQGFYNEQF
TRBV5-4	ASSSGGSWPTEAF
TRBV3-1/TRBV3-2	ASSQRISYEQY
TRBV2	ASGRVENTEAF
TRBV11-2	ASSLDTWLAGFSYEQY
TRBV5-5	ASSLSGTASYEQY
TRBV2	ASRNREVWQPQH
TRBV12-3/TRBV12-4	ASSLVNSPLH
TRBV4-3	ASSQSSGSSYNEQF
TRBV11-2	ASSPTGQGLQETQY
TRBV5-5	ASRDEPGQSNSPLH
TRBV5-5	ASSYGSGVGELF
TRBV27	ASSSGTGMYNEQF
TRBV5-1	ASSLAPGTVNTEAF
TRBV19	ASSPDITRQQPQH
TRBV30	AWSPIPYEQY
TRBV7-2	ASSLVWTSGGTGGELF
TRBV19	ASSIGQLEAF
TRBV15	ATSEQTGRSYGYT
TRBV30	AWNRGNDQF
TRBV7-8	ASSLVREKTDTQY
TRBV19	ASSIARTAVRVEAF
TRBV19	ASRSSLLGGLGQPQH